The 27 T cell receptor beta chains listed next were all sequenced from one sample in a study of cytomegalovirus exposure and HLA in healthy donors. The PCR ran on 60 Vbeta and 13 Jbeta primers. Using immunoSEQ multiplex PCR, the repertoire was profiled, and TCRdb retains in-frame clones only, with some absent. Found here are around 97,000 clones, 65% to 80% of them singletons; the top ten hold about 9.3%. Sequenced sample: PBMCs. These receptors were collected from a woman between 18 and 29 years old in good health and CMV-seropositive.

This clone was seen once. The V gene is TRBV10-3, the J gene TRBJ1-2; 9 nucleotides align to TRBD1. This CDR3 spans 14 amino acids. V lost 6 bases and J lost 8; bases outside the gene matches: 10. Germline lookup yields CDR1 ENHRY and CDR2 SYGVKD. CDR3 sequence: CAISTGQGIGGYTF. As DNA, the CDR3 is TGTGCCATCAGCACGGGACAGGGAATAGGGGGCTACACCTTC.

The chain combines TRBV11-3 with TRBJ2-5, with D tentatively TRBD1 (6 bases). The DNA matches TRBJ2-7 better at its end, which makes the J call doubtful. The germline V gene has CDR1 SGHNT and CDR2 YENEEA. CDR3 length: 14 amino acids. CDR3 amino acids: CASSLVQLGGEQYF. CDR3 DNA sequence: TGTGCCAGCAGCTTAGTCCAGTTAGGGGGCGAGCAGTACTTC.

The J gene is TRBJ2-7, the V gene TRBV7-2; D gene unclear. Germline lookup yields CDR1 SGHTA and CDR2 FQGNSA. Trimming removed 6 bases from V and 0 bases from J, with 12 bases in between. The CDR3 is 14 residues long. This chain's CDR3 is CASRFSLSSYEQYF. CDR3 DNA sequence: TGTGCCAGCAGGTTTAGCTTAAGCTCCTACGAGCAGTACTTC.

With respect to this clone: Germline is not matched at one junction end, which may reflect a read error. The chain is built from TRBV9 and TRBJ2-7; 8 nucleotides align to TRBD1. Germline V gene lookup returns CDR1 SGDLS and CDR2 YYNGEE. The CDR3 contains 13 residues. The CDR3 protein is CASSVGEDRGREF. The CDR3, as DNA: TGTGCCAGCAGCGTCGGTGAAGACAGGGGACGAGAATTC.

This clone showed up just a few times. The chain has TRBV18 and TRBJ2-5; 8 nucleotides agree with TRBD2. V dropped 5 bases and J dropped 4; count of bases not matched to a gene: 0. This CDR3 is 12 amino acids long. The germline V gene encodes CDR1 KGHSH and CDR2 LQKENI. CDR3 amino acids: CASSTSGETQYF. The CDR3 nucleotides read TGTGCCAGCTCAACTAGCGGAGAGACCCAGTACTTC. Based on the CDR3 plus reference TRBV18 and TRBJ2-5, the full variable domain is NAGVMQNPRHLVRRRGQEARLRCSPMKGHSHVYWYRQLPEEGLKFMVYLQKENIIDESGMPKERFSAEFPKEGPSILRIQQVVRGDSAAYFCASSTSGETQYFGPGTRLLVL.

J is TRBJ2-2 and V is TRBV19, with TRBD2 as a possible D gene (5 bases). CDR1 is LNHDA and CDR2 is SQIVND in the germline V gene (reference sequence). Trimming took 1 base from V and 3 from J, leaving 9 bases between them. The CDR3 extends over 15 amino acids. The CDR3 DNA is TGTGCCAGTAGTATAGCCCGGACTGACACCGGGGAGCTGTTTTTT. Translating gives CASSIARTDTGELFF.

The V call is TRBV5-1, the J call TRBJ2-3; TRBD2 might be the D (5 bases). The V end was cut by 4 bases, the J end by 0 bases, with 9 bases between. Germline V gene data show CDR1 as SGHRS and CDR2 as YFSETQ. The CDR3 contains 14 residues. The CDR3 DNA is TGCGCCAGCAGCGACACTAGTAGCACAGATACGCAGTATTTT. Translated: CASSDTSSTDTQYF.

The rearrangement joins TRBV11-3 to TRBJ2-2; TRBD2 agrees at 14 bases. Trimming at V came to 5 bases and at J to 5 bases, leaving 13 bases not matched to a gene. This CDR3 spans 19 amino acids. CDR1 is SGHNT and CDR2 is YENEEA in the germline V gene. The CDR3 loop reads CASSARQGLAGAKTGELFF. Written as DNA, the CDR3 is TGTGCCAGCAGCGCACGCCAGGGACTAGCGGGAGCCAAAACCGGGGAGCTGTTTTTT.

The genes are TRBV19 and TRBJ2-7; perhaps TRBD1 as D (6 bases). CDR1 is LNHDA, CDR2 SQIVND, per germline (reference sequence). This CDR3 region has 13 residues. Trimming pared 0 bases from V and 10 bases from J, leaving 13 bases between. DNA of the CDR3: TGTGCCAGTAGTATAGAGGGGGACACCGAACAGTACTTC. Protein sequence: CASSIEGDTEQYF. Based on the CDR3 plus reference TRBV19 and TRBJ2-7, the full variable domain is DGGITQSPKYLFRKEGQNVTLSCEQNLNHDAMYWYRQDPGQGLRLIYYSQIVNDFQKGDIAEGYSVSREKKESFPLTVTSAQKNPTAFYLCASSIEGDTEQYFGPGTRLTVT.

The chain employs TRBV5-6 and TRBJ1-1; tentatively, D is TRBD1 (6 bases). The CDR3 covers 16 residues. The V end lost 2 bases, the J end lost 0 bases, and 14 bases lay between the germline ends. The germline V gene encodes CDR1 SGHDT and CDR2 YYEEEE. CDR3 coding DNA: TGTGCCAGCAGCTTATGGCGGACAGCTTTGAACACTGAAGCTTTCTTT. Amino acid sequence: CASSLWRTALNTEAFF. Full variable domain (rest looked up from reference TRBV5-6 and TRBJ1-1): DAGVTQSPTHLIKTRGQQVTLRCSPKSGHDTVSWYQQALGQGPQFIFQYYEEEERQRGNFPDRFSGHQFPNYSSELNVNALLLGDSALYLCASSLWRTALNTEAFFGQGTRLTVV.

This chain joins TRBV7-9 and TRBJ2-5; 12 bases line up with TRBD2. In germline, CDR1 is SEHNR, CDR2 FQNEAQ (reference sequence). The CDR3 spans 16 residues. J gave up 3 bases and V 5 bases, and 7 bases lay outside the gene matches. The CDR3 loop is CASSGRTSGAEETQYF. CDR3 bases: TGTGCCAGCAGCGGGCGGACTAGCGGGGCGGAAGAGACCCAGTACTTC.

The V gene is TRBV14, the J gene TRBJ2-7; 9 bases align to TRBD1. The CDR3 sequence is 17 residues long. The germline V gene encodes CDR1 SGHDN and CDR2 FVKESK. The trim removed 4 bases at V and 3 bases at J, leaving 13 bases unmatched. The CDR3 loop reads CASSPRDREVLGYEQYF. CDR3 nucleotide sequence: TGTGCCAGCAGCCCCCGGGACAGGGAGGTTTTGGGCTACGAGCAGTACTTC.

This clone has just a few counts. The CDR3 sequence: CASSVEADRWNEKLFF. CDR3 bases: TGTGCCAGCAGCGTAGAGGCGGACAGGTGGAATGAAAAACTGTTTTTT. This rearrangement joins TRBV9 to TRBJ1-4, with 7 bases matching TRBD1. Germline V gene lookup returns CDR1 SGDLS and CDR2 YYNGEE. This CDR3 contains 16 residues. The trim removed 0 bases at V and 5 bases at J, leaving 7 bases unmatched.

The chain joins TRBV29-1 to TRBJ2-5; a possible D gene is TRBD1 (6 bases). This CDR3 region has 15 residues. Between the trimmed V and J ends, which lost 6 bases and 4 bases, there was a span of 21 bases. Germline assignment: CDR1 SQVTM and CDR2 ANQGSEA. The CDR3: CSVRWAYRVRETQYF. The DNA for the CDR3 is TGCAGCGTGCGTTGGGCCTACAGGGTGCGAGAGACCCAGTACTTC.

In this sample, this clone turned up once. V usage is TRBV9 and J usage is TRBJ2-7; TRBD1 matches 8 bases. V lost 3 bases, J lost 2 bases, and 7 bases stayed unmatched. From germline, CDR1 is SGDLS and CDR2 YYNGEE. CDR3 length equals 15 residues. As DNA, the CDR3 is TGTGCCAGCAGCGACGGACAGGGAGGAGCCTACGAGCAGTACTTC. Translating gives CASSDGQGGAYEQYF.

The CDR3 sequence is CASSQDRRQGLTEAFF. The CDR3 DNA reads TGCGCCAGCAGCCAAGACCGTCGGCAGGGCCTCACTGAAGCTTTCTTT. The chain links TRBV4-1 to TRBJ1-1; D may be TRBD1 (5 bases). V was cut by 0 bases and J by 4 bases, with 15 bases left in between. The CDR3 extends over 16 amino acids. Germline V CDR1 and CDR2: MGHRA, YSYEKL.

V and J are TRBV15 and TRBJ2-1; D unresolved. This CDR3 has 15 residues. The germline V gene encodes CDR1 LNHNV and CDR2 YYDKDF (reference sequence). V was trimmed by 0 bases and J by 0 bases, leaving 6 bases between them. The CDR3 DNA is TGTGCCACCAGCAGAGATCAAGCCTCCTACAATGAGCAGTTCTTC. Translation: CATSRDQASYNEQFF.

In this sample, this clone turned up many times. The rearrangement links TRBV5-6 to TRBJ2-1; 7 nucleotides align to TRBD1. Germline V CDR1 and CDR2: SGHDT, YYEEEE. The CDR3 runs 16 residues. V lost 1 base, J lost 1 base, and 5 bases stayed unmatched. CDR3 loop: CASSLSTGRSYNEQFF. The CDR3 region has the DNA TGTGCCAGCAGCTTGTCGACAGGGAGATCCTACAATGAGCAGTTCTTC.

The chain couples TRBV19 to TRBJ2-5; 11 bases line up with TRBD1. The assigned J gene may be wrong: the sequence end matches TRBJ2-7 better. Germline loops: CDR1 LNHDA, CDR2 SQIVND (reference sequence). The CDR3 length is 15 residues. The CDR3 is CASSIRTGGTYEQYF. In DNA, the CDR3 is TGTGCCAGTAGTATTCGGACAGGGGGCACCTACGAGCAGTACTTC.

This chain links TRBV6-1 with TRBJ2-5; D remains unclear. Looked up from germline, CDR1 is MNHNS and CDR2 is SASEGT. V lost 7 bases and J lost 3, with 6 bases in between. The length of the CDR3 is 11 residues. Here the CDR3 reads CASTQKETQYF. CDR3 DNA: TGTGCCAGCACCCAGAAAGAGACCCAGTACTTC.

The genes are TRBV6-4 and TRBJ2-7; 12 bases are a match to TRBD1. Germline V gene sequence: CDR1 MRHNA, CDR2 SNTAGT. The trim removed 4 bases at V and 6 bases at J, leaving 22 bases unmatched. This CDR3 is 20 amino acids long. CDR3 coding DNA: TGTGCCAGCAGTGCTCCCCCGGGACAGGGGGCGAGAGTGGGCGGTGGCGAGCAGTACTTC. This encodes CASSAPPGQGARVGGGEQYF.

This chain joins TRBV5-5 and TRBJ1-2, with TRBD1 as a possible D gene (5 bases). The length of the CDR3 is 14 residues. Germline CDR1 reads SGHKS; CDR2 reads YYEKEE (reference sequence). The germline V and J ends were trimmed by 4 bases and 6 bases, with 16 bases remaining between them. The CDR3 spells CASSGVGGRNGYTF. CDR3 in DNA: TGTGCCAGCAGCGGCGTGGGGGGTAGGAATGGCTACACCTTC.

In the case of this clone: At one boundary the junction diverges from the germline segment, which might be a read error. The CDR3 is CASRLGVGTLPYEQYF. As DNA, the CDR3 is TGCGCCAGCAGATTGGGCGTCGGGACACTCCCCTACGAGCAGTACTTC. This chain links TRBV5-1 with TRBJ2-7; tentative D call: TRBD1 (6 bases). Per germline, CDR1 SGHRS and CDR2 YFSETQ. This CDR3 has 16 amino acids.

The V gene is TRBV5-4, the J gene TRBJ2-1; D remains unclear. CDR1 and CDR2 (germline): SGHNT, YYREEE (reference sequence). V was pared by 3 bases and J by 0 bases, with 7 bases between. This CDR3 comprises 14 residues. CDR3 in DNA: TGTGCCAGCAGCTCCTCCAGCTCCTACAATGAGCAGTTCTTC. As protein: CASSSSSSYNEQFF.

The CDR3 reads CASSLQNSYNEQFF. The CDR3, as DNA: TGTGCCAGCAGCTTGCAGAATTCCTACAATGAGCAGTTCTTC. The genes are TRBV13 and TRBJ2-1; D call uncertain. The CDR3 loop spans 14 amino acids. Germline V CDR1 and CDR2: PRHDT, FYEKMQ (reference sequence). Trimming stripped 3 bases from V and 1 base from J, with 7 bases between.

The V gene is TRBV28, the J gene TRBJ1-5; perhaps TRBD1 as D (6 bases). CDR1 and CDR2 from the germline V gene are MDHEN and SYDVKM. This CDR3 spans 15 amino acids. V lost 5 bases, J lost 0 bases, and 11 bases lay in between. The CDR3 loop reads CASSVDRSSNQPQHF. CDR3 nucleotide sequence: TGTGCCAGCAGTGTCGACAGGAGTAGCAATCAGCCCCAGCATTTT.

This chain joins TRBV9 and TRBJ2-7, with 8 bases lining up with TRBD2. This CDR3 comprises 15 residues. The trim removed 4 bases at V and 2 bases at J, leaving 8 bases unmatched. Germline assignment: CDR1 SGDLS and CDR2 YYNGEE. This CDR3 reads CASSLSGGGPYEQYF. CDR3 sequence (DNA): TGTGCCAGCAGCTTAAGCGGGGGTGGGCCCTACGAGCAGTACTTC. Combining the CDR3 with reference TRBV9 and TRBJ2-7 gives the whole variable domain DSGVTQTPKHLITATGQRVTLRCSPRSGDLSVYWYQQSLDQGLQFLIQYYNGEERAKGNILERFSAQQFPDLHSELNLSSLELGDSALYFCASSLSGGGPYEQYFGPGTRLTVT.